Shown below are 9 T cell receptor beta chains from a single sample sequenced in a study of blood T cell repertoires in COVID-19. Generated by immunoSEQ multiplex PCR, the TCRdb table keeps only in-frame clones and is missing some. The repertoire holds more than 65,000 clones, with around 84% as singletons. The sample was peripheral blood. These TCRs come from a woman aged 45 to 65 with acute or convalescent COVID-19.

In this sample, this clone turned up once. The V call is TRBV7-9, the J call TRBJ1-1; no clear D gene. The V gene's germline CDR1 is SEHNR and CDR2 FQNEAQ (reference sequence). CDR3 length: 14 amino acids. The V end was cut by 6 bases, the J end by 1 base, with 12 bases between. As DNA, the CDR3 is TGTGCCAGCAGATCTGACACACAGAACACTGAAGCTTTCTTT. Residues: CASRSDTQNTEAFF.

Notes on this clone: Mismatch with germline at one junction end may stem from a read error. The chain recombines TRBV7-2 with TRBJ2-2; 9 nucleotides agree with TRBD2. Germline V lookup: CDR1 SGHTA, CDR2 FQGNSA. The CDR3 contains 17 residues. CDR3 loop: CAGRGGPTSGITGELFF. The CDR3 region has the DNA TGTGCCGGCAGGGGGGGTCCGACTAGCGGAATTACCGGGGAGCTGTTTTTT.

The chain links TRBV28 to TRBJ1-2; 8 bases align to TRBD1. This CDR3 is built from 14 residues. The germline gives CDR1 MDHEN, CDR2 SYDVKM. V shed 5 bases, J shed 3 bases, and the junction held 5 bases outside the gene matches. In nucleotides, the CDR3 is TGTGCCAGCAGTGCACCGGGACAGGACTATGGCTACACCTTC. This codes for CASSAPGQDYGYTF.

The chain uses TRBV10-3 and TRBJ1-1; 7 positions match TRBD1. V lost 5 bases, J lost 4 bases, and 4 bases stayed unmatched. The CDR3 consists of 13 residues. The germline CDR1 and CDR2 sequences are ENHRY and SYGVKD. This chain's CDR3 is CAISPRDSTEAFF. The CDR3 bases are TGTGCCATCAGTCCCCGGGACAGCACTGAAGCTTTCTTT.

The CDR3: CASSLYPGAAGGTDTQYF. The CDR3 region has the DNA TGTGCCAGCAGCTTATACCCCGGGGCCGCGGGAGGCACAGATACGCAGTATTTT. V usage is TRBV7-3 and J usage is TRBJ2-3; 7 nucleotides line up with TRBD2. There are 18 residues in the CDR3. The germline gives CDR1 SGHTA, CDR2 FQGTGA. V was clipped by 2 bases and J by 1 base; unmatched bases: 12.

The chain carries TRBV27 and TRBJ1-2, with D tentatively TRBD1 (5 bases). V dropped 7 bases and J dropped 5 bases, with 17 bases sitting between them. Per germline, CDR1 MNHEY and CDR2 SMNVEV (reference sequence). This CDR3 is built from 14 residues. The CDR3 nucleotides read TGTGCCAGCACCTCCCAGGGAGGAAGGTATGGCTACACCTTC. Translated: CASTSQGGRYGYTF.

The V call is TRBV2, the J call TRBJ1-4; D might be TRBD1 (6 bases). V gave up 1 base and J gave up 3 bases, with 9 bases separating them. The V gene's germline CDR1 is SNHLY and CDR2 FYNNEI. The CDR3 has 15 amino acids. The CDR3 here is CASSEGSGANEKLFF. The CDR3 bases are TGTGCCAGCAGTGAAGGGTCAGGGGCTAATGAAAAACTGTTTTTT.

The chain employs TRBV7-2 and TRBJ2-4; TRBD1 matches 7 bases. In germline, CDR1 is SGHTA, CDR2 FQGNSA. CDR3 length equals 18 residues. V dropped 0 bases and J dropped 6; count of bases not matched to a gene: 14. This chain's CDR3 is CASSLATGTANFPNIQYF. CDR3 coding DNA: TGTGCCAGCAGCTTAGCGACCGGGACAGCGAACTTCCCAAACATTCAGTACTTC.

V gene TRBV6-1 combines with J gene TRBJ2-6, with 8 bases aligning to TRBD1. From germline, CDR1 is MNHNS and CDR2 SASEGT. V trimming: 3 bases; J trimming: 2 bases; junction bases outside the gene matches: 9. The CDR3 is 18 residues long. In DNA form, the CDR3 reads TGTGCCAGCAGTGATGCCGGACAGGGTTTTGCTGGGGCCAACGTCCTGACTTTC. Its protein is CASSDAGQGFAGANVLTF.